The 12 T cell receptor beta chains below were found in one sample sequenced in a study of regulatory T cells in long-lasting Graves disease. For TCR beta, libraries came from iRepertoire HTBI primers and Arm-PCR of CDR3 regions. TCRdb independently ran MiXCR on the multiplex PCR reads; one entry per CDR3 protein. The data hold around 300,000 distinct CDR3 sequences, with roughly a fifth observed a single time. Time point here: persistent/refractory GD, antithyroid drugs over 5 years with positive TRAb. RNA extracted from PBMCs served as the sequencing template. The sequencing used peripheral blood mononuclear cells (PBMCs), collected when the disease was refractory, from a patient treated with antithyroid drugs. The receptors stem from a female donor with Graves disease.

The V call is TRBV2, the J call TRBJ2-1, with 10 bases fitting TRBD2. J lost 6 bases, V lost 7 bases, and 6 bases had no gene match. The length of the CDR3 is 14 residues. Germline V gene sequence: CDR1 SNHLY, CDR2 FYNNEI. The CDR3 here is CASTSSGGSNEQFF. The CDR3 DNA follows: TGTGCCAGCACCTCTAGCGGGGGCTCCAATGAGCAGTTCTTC.

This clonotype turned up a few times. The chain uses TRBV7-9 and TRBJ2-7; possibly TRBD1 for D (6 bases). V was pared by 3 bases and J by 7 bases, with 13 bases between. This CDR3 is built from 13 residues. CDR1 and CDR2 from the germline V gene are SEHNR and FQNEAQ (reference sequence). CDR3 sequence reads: CASSFEGVGEQYF. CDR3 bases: TGTGCCAGCAGCTTTGAGGGGGTAGGTGAGCAGTACTTC.

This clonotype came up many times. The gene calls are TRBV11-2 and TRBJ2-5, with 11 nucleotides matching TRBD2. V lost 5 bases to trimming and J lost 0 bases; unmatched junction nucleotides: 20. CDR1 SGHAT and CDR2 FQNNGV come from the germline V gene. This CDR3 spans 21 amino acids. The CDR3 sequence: CASSNFRERLASGRYQETQYF. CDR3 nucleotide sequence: TGTGCCAGCAGCAACTTTCGGGAGAGATTGGCTAGCGGGAGGTACCAAGAGACCCAGTACTTC.

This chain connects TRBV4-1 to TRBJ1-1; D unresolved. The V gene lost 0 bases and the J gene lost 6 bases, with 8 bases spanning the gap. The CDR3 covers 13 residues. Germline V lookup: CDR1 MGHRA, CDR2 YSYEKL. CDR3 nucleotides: TGCGCCAGCAGCCAAGATGTGGCCCCTGAAGCTTTCTTT. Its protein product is CASSQDVAPEAFF.

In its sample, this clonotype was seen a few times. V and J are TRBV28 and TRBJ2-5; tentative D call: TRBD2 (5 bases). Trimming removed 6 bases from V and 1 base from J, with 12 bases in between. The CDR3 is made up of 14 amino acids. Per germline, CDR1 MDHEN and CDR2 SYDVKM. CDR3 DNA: TGTGCCAGCAGCTGGTCGGGGTTCCAAGAGACCCAGTACTTC. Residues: CASSWSGFQETQYF.

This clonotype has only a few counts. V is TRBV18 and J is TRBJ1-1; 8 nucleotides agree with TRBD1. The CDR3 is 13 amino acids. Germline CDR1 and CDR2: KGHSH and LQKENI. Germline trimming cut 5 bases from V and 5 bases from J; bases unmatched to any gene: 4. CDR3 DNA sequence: TGTGCCAGCTCAACGACAGGGGAGACTGAAGCTTTCTTT. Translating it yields CASSTTGETEAFF.

CDR3 region: CASSPFGTSGYEQYF. Here the CDR3 DNA reads TGTGCCAGCAGCCCGTTTGGGACTAGCGGGTACGAGCAGTACTTC. This sequence joins TRBV4-2 and TRBJ2-7; the match to TRBD2 covers 12 bases. V lost 4 bases and J lost 4; bases outside the gene matches: 5. Germline CDR1 LGHNA, CDR2 YNFKEQ. This CDR3 has 15 residues.

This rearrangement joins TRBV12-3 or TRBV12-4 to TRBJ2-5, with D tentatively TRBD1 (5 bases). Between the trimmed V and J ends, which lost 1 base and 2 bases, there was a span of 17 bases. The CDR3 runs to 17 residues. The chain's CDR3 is CASSLVRFGRAQETQYF. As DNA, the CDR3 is TGTGCCAGCAGTTTAGTTCGCTTTGGCAGGGCACAAGAGACCCAGTACTTC.

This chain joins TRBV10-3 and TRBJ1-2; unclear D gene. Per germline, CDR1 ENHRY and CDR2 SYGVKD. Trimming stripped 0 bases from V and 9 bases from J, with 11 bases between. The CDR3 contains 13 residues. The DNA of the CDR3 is TGTGCCATCAGTGAGTCTACGGGTCTAAGCTACACCTTC. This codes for CAISESTGLSYTF.

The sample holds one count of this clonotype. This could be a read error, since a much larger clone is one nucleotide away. CDR3 nucleotide sequence: TGTGCCAGCTTACCACCGGGGGACACTTACACTGAAGCTTTCTTT. It specifies CASLPPGDTYTEAFF. The gene calls are TRBV18 and TRBJ1-1; a possible D gene is TRBD1 (6 bases). CDR1 is KGHSH and CDR2 is LQKENI in the germline V gene. CDR3 size: 15 residues.

Written as DNA, the CDR3 is TGTGCCAGCAGTAATGGACTTTACACCGGGGAGCTGTTTTTT. Translated, it gives CASSNGLYTGELFF. The chain couples TRBV2 to TRBJ2-2; D may be TRBD2 (5 bases). From germline, CDR1 is SNHLY and CDR2 FYNNEI. V shed 5 bases and J shed 3 bases, with 10 bases lying between them. CDR3 length equals 14 residues.

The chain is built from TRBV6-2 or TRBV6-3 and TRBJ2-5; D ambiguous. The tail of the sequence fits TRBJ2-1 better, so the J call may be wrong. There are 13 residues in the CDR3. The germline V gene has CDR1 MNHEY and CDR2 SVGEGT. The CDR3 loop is CASSPIRAHEQFF. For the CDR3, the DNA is TGTGCCAGCAGCCCGATACGGGCACATGAGCAGTTCTTC.